This is a list of T cell receptor beta chains from one sample in a study of blood T cell repertoires in COVID-19. Measured with immunoSEQ multiplex PCR; TCRdb has only the in-frame clones, and not every one. The sample holds about 190,000 clones, about nine tenths seen once. The specimen was peripheral blood. The receptors stem from a man in his sixties or seventies with active or convalescent COVID-19. Both conserved end residues are part of each CDR3.

J | V | CDR3
TRBJ1-3 | TRBV12-3/TRBV12-4 | CASSLSGTRTIYF
TRBJ2-3 | TRBV5-1 | CASSAGLAGGQDTQYF
TRBJ1-2 | TRBV4-1 | CASSQGTGNYGYTF
TRBJ2-7 | TRBV28 | CASSLLTSGPYEQYF
TRBJ1-5 | TRBV28 | CASSGTGGNQPQHF
TRBJ2-1 | TRBV5-1 | CASSFGTGTGYYNEQFF
TRBJ2-7 | TRBV15 | CATSRDRAGGRSYEQYF
TRBJ2-1 | TRBV11-3 | CASSLGGGPKQNEQFF
TRBJ2-2 | TRBV19 | CASSWDRGTGELFF
TRBJ1-2 | TRBV30 | CAWSPPNGLGDYTF
TRBJ1-1 | TRBV19 | CASSQGGQGAEAFF
TRBJ2-2 | TRBV5-1 | CASSHQTGELFF
TRBJ1-2 | TRBV2 | CASSPGQRGYTF
TRBJ1-1 | TRBV3-1/TRBV3-2 | CASSQVGHGAFF
TRBJ2-2 | TRBV7-8 | CASSLGGGSNTGELFF
TRBJ2-1 | TRBV5-8 | CASRIAGVANEQFF
TRBJ2-3 | TRBV5-1 | CASSLGSSGSVGAHTQYF
TRBJ2-6 | TRBV3-1/TRBV3-2 | CASSQHGQAGSGANVLTF
TRBJ2-7 | TRBV7-9 | CASSLGGTRSSYEQYF
TRBJ2-5 | TRBV2 | CASSPQETQYF
TRBJ1-6 | TRBV14 | CASSQMRVGQRRSPLHF
TRBJ1-4 | TRBV3-1/TRBV3-2 | CASSQEHLDEKLFF
TRBJ2-3 | TRBV5-4 | CASSLKRESDTQYF
TRBJ2-5 | TRBV28 | CASSFSRTSGAGVETQYF
TRBJ1-5 | TRBV5-8 | CASSRTTGMNQPQHF
TRBJ2-7 | TRBV9 | CASSPIAGGSPPYEQYF